One sample yielded the 3 T cell receptor beta chains listed below, sequenced in a study of blood T cells in healthy people across ages. A second PCR of 7 to 11 cycles used a sample-barcoded 5' primer and a J-beta primer mix. TCRdb reprocessed the 5' RACE reads with MiXCR, giving one entry per CDR3 protein. The sample has some 900,000 distinct CDR3 sequences; roughly 48% are singletons. Sequenced: blood. The receptors originated from a man aged 25-40 years in good health.

About this clonotype: It may be a read error: a sequence one base away is much more abundant. This chain connects TRBV7-2 to TRBJ2-3; D is ambiguous. The length of the CDR3 is 13 residues. Deletions cut 2 bases from V and 0 bases from J, with 3 bases between. Germline CDR1 SGHTA, CDR2 FQGNSA. CDR3 sequence reads: CTSSLHSTDTQYF. The CDR3 region has the DNA TGTACCAGCAGCTTACACAGCACAGATACGCAGTATTTT.

This clonotype was seen a few times. The V and J genes are TRBV12-3 or TRBV12-4 and TRBJ2-1, with D possibly TRBD1 on 6 matching bases. The germline V and J ends were trimmed by 3 bases and 0 bases, with 9 bases remaining between them. The CDR3 length is 15 residues. Here the CDR3 DNA reads TGTGCCAGCAGTTTCCGAGGGGGCTCCTACAATGAGCAGTTCTTC. Amino acid sequence: CASSFRGGSYNEQFF.

The chain carries TRBV15 and TRBJ1-6; D remains ambiguous. Germline loops: CDR1 LNHNV, CDR2 YYDKDF (reference sequence). Trimming removed 5 bases at V and 10 bases at J, with 15 bases between. The CDR3 contains 14 residues. The CDR3, as DNA: TGTGCCACCAGCCGCAGGTTAAGTGAATCACCCCTCCACTTT. Translation: CATSRRLSESPLHF.